A single sample is the source of the 32 T cell receptor beta chains below, sequenced in a study of T cell changes during pregnancy in multiple sclerosis. Sequenced by immunoSEQ multiplex PCR; TCRdb stores in-frame clones only, minus some. The top ten hold around 0.49% of the sample, which has under 65,000 clones, around 90% seen once. The sample in question was CD4+ T cells from peripheral blood mononuclear cells, obtained in the third trimester of pregnancy. Receptors were obtained from a female donor with multiple sclerosis, enrolled in a pregnancy study.

This rearrangement joins TRBV5-1 to TRBJ2-5; D may be TRBD2 (6 bases). Trimming took off 5 bases at V and 4 bases at J, with 15 bases between the two ends. Germline CDR1 and CDR2: SGHRS and YFSETQ. The CDR3 loop spans 14 amino acids. This CDR3 reads CASSYLDGGETQYF. CDR3 coding DNA: TGCGCCAGCAGTTACCTGGACGGGGGAGAGACCCAGTACTTC.

The chain uses TRBV5-1 and TRBJ1-4, with D perhaps matching TRBD1 (6 bases). Trimming removed 2 bases from V and 8 bases from J, with 16 bases in between. This CDR3 has 15 residues. Germline V CDR1 and CDR2: SGHRS, YFSETQ. CDR3 region: CASSLGQLTGEKLFF. The CDR3 DNA is TGCGCCAGCAGCTTAGGACAGCTCACGGGAGAAAAACTGTTTTTT.

This chain connects TRBV5-4 to TRBJ2-7, with D possibly TRBD1 on 6 matching bases. CDR3 length equals 13 residues. Trimming removed 0 bases from V and 5 bases from J, with 9 bases in between. Germline CDR1 is SGHNT and CDR2 is YYREEE (reference sequence). CDR3: CASSLGRGNEQYF. CDR3 nucleotides: TGTGCCAGCAGCTTGGGCAGGGGCAACGAGCAGTACTTC. The variable domain in full, with the rest retrieved from reference TRBV5-4 and TRBJ2-7, is ETGVTQSPTHLIKTRGQQVTLRCSSQSGHNTVSWYQQALGQGPQFIFQYYREEENGRGNFPPRFSGLQFPNYSSELNVNALELDDSALYLCASSLGRGNEQYFGPGTRLTVT.

V is TRBV5-6 and J is TRBJ1-6; a weak D match, TRBD1 (5 bases). Germline V CDR1 and CDR2: SGHDT, YYEEEE. Trimming took 3 bases from V and 4 from J, leaving 20 bases between them. This CDR3 has 18 residues. The CDR3 protein is CASSSPPGLFQYNSPLHF. The CDR3 coding sequence is TGTGCCAGCAGCTCCCCGCCGGGACTGTTCCAATATAATTCACCCCTCCACTTT. The whole variable domain, filled in from reference TRBV5-6 and TRBJ1-6, reads DAGVTQSPTHLIKTRGQQVTLRCSPKSGHDTVSWYQQALGQGPQFIFQYYEEEERQRGNFPDRFSGHQFPNYSSELNVNALLLGDSALYLCASSSPPGLFQYNSPLHFGNGTRLTVT.

This sequence joins TRBV25-1 and TRBJ1-6; no reliable D call. The V and J ends lost 3 bases and 10 bases respectively, with 10 bases between them. CDR1 is MGHDK and CDR2 is SYGVNS in the germline V gene. The CDR3 runs 13 residues. The CDR3 reads CASSDEYLSPLHF. The DNA for the CDR3 is TGTGCCAGCAGTGACGAGTACCTATCACCCCTCCACTTT.

The chain couples TRBV6-1 to TRBJ1-5; possibly TRBD1 for D (5 bases). V lost 2 bases and J 6 bases, leaving 11 bases between the germline ends. CDR3 length: 14 residues. CDR1 MNHNS and CDR2 SASEGT come from the germline V gene. CDR3 DNA: TGTGCCAGCAGTGAACGGGGGTTGGTTCAGCCCCAGCATTTT. Its protein is CASSERGLVQPQHF.

The chain uses TRBV19 and TRBJ1-2; D might be TRBD1 (6 bases). Germline CDR1 reads LNHDA; CDR2 reads SQIVND (reference sequence). The CDR3 totals 16 residues. Between the trimmed V and J ends, which lost 6 bases and 0 bases, there was a span of 17 bases. As DNA, the CDR3 is TGTGCCAGTAGGATACAGGGAGGGATTACTAACTATGGCTACACCTTC. Translated: CASRIQGGITNYGYTF.

This chain uses TRBV25-1 with TRBJ2-2, with 11 nucleotides matching TRBD2. There are 17 residues in the CDR3. V was pared by 7 bases and J by 7 bases, with 14 bases of the junction left unmatched. Per the germline V gene, CDR1 is MGHDK and CDR2 is SYGVNS. DNA of the CDR3: TGTGCCAGCAAGGGCCTTGGGAGGCTAGCGGGGGGCGGGGAGCTGTTTTTT. This sequence encodes CASKGLGRLAGGGELFF. Full variable domain (outside the CDR3, taken from reference TRBV25-1 and TRBJ2-2): EADIYQTPRYLVIGTGKKITLECSQTMGHDKMYWYQQDPGMELHLIHYSYGVNSTEKGDLSSESTVSRIRTEHFPLTLESARPSHTSQYLCASKGLGRLAGGGELFFGEGSRLTVL.

CDR3 amino acids: CASSLAAGGDSQYF. Written as DNA, the CDR3 is TGCGCCAGCAGCTTGGCGGCAGGGGGCGATTCCCAGTACTTC. This chain joins TRBV5-1 and TRBJ2-5; 8 bases fit TRBD1. Looked up from germline, CDR1 is SGHRS and CDR2 is YFSETQ. CDR3 size: 14 residues. V was pared by 0 bases and J by 9 bases, with 7 bases of the junction left unmatched. Together with reference TRBV5-1 and TRBJ2-5, the CDR3 gives the full variable domain: KAGVTQTPRYLIKTRGQQVTLSCSPISGHRSVSWYQQTPGQGLQFLFEYFSETQRNKGNFPGRFSGRQFSNSRSEMNVSTLELGDSALYLCASSLAAGGDSQYFGPGTRLLVL.

The chain recombines TRBV12-5 with TRBJ2-1, with no clear D. V lost 4 bases to trimming and J lost 5 bases, with 12 bases between them. The CDR3 length is 14 residues. In germline, CDR1 is LGHNT, CDR2 FRNRAP. Here the CDR3 reads CASGSPPANNEQFF. The DNA for the CDR3 is TGTGCTAGTGGTTCCCCCCCAGCGAACAATGAGCAGTTCTTC.

This clone has a single count. The CDR3 is CASSGKGQGVWEQYF. CDR3 DNA sequence: TGTGCCAGCAGTGGGAAGGGACAGGGCGTGTGGGAGCAGTACTTC. The genes are TRBV7-2 and TRBJ2-7; TRBD1 agrees at 9 bases. With 6 bases clipped from V and 7 bases from J, the junction kept 13 bases outside the gene matches. Germline V CDR1 and CDR2: SGHTA, FQGNSA. This CDR3 contains 15 residues.

The chain employs TRBV9 and TRBJ1-3; D remains unclear. Germline lookup yields CDR1 SGDLS and CDR2 YYNGEE. This CDR3 is 14 amino acids long. V lost 0 bases, J lost 2 bases, and 6 bases lay in between. The CDR3 DNA sequence: TGTGCCAGCAGCGTAGGCCCAGCTGGAAACACCATATATTTT. It codes for CASSVGPAGNTIYF.

The chain combines TRBV5-1 with TRBJ2-6; 7 nucleotides match TRBD1. The CDR3 runs to 18 residues. Looked up from germline, CDR1 is SGHRS and CDR2 is YFSETQ. V trimming: 4 bases; J trimming: 0 bases; junction bases outside the gene matches: 10. The CDR3 loop reads CASSETGTVGSGANVLTF. The CDR3 DNA sequence: TGCGCCAGCAGCGAGACCGGGACAGTAGGCTCTGGGGCCAACGTCCTGACTTTC.

This clone was counted a few times. The chain carries TRBV6-6 and TRBJ2-2, with TRBD1 identical over 10 bases. Germline CDR1 is MNHNY and CDR2 is SVGAGI (reference sequence). V lost 6 bases and J lost 3; bases outside the gene matches: 4. CDR3 length: 15 amino acids. The CDR3 nucleotides are TGTGCCAGCAGAGACAGGGGGCCGGACACCGGGGAGCTGTTTTTT. It codes for CASRDRGPDTGELFF.

The chain has TRBV18 and TRBJ2-3; possibly TRBD1 for D (6 bases). CDR1 is KGHSH and CDR2 is LQKENI in the germline V gene. Trimming pared 3 bases from V and 0 bases from J, leaving 16 bases between. The CDR3 contains 17 residues. DNA for the CDR3: TGTGCCAGCTCACCTCTTAGGGACACGTCTAGCACAGATACGCAGTATTTT. It yields the protein CASSPLRDTSSTDTQYF.

This chain uses TRBV29-1 with TRBJ1-2; D is unresolved. The V end lost 2 bases, the J end lost 8 bases, and 12 bases lay between the germline ends. CDR3 length: 12 amino acids. Germline loops: CDR1 SQVTM, CDR2 ANQGSEA. Here the CDR3 DNA reads TGCAGCGTTGAACTTCCTGGCCTGGGCTACACCTTC. Translation: CSVELPGLGYTF.

This clone was observed once. This chain links TRBV19 with TRBJ1-1, with 7 bases matching TRBD1. Per the germline V gene, CDR1 is LNHDA and CDR2 is SQIVND (reference sequence). The trim removed 8 bases at V and 0 bases at J, leaving 9 bases unmatched. The CDR3 is 15 amino acids. CDR3 bases: TGTGCCAGTTTCCGGGACAGAAAAATGAACACTGAAGCTTTCTTT. It is translated as CASFRDRKMNTEAFF.

This chain links TRBV19 with TRBJ2-5; 7 bases fit TRBD2. Germline lookup yields CDR1 LNHDA and CDR2 SQIVND (reference sequence). V was pared by 4 bases and J by 5 bases, with 1 base of the junction left unmatched. The CDR3 is 12 amino acids. The CDR3, as DNA: TGTGCCAGTAGTAGGGGGGGGGAGACCCAGTACTTC. Translation: CASSRGGETQYF.

This chain connects TRBV2 to TRBJ2-1, with TRBD2 matching 9 bases. The V gene end was trimmed by 4 bases and the J gene end by 5 bases; junction bases not matched to a gene: 6. This CDR3 spans 15 amino acids. The germline CDR1 and CDR2 sequences are SNHLY and FYNNEI. The CDR3 nucleotides are TGTGCCAGCAGTGTATGGCGGGGGGGTAACAATGAGCAGTTCTTC. Protein product: CASSVWRGGNNEQFF.

The sample holds one count of this clone. This chain connects TRBV6-1 to TRBJ1-2; D remains ambiguous. CDR3 length equals 11 residues. The germline CDR1 and CDR2 sequences are MNHNS and SASEGT. V lost 6 bases, J lost 7 bases, and 9 bases lay in between. CDR3 sequence (DNA): TGTGCCAGCAGGTCCGGTGGTGGCTACACCTTC. Amino acids: CASRSGGGYTF.

The rearrangement links TRBV18 to TRBJ2-7; 7 bases are a match to TRBD1. Trimming at V came to 2 bases and at J to 4 bases, leaving 11 bases not matched to a gene. Germline CDR1 KGHSH, CDR2 LQKENI. There are 16 residues in the CDR3. The CDR3 loop is CASSPLAQGLGYEQYF. DNA of the CDR3: TGTGCCAGCTCACCATTGGCACAGGGGCTCGGGTACGAGCAGTACTTC.

The chain has TRBV7-9 and TRBJ1-4, with TRBD1 as a possible D gene (5 bases). Germline V gene data show CDR1 as SEHNR and CDR2 as FQNEAQ (reference sequence). The CDR3 runs 13 residues. The V end was cut by 5 bases, the J end by 11 bases, with 15 bases between. CDR3 sequence reads: CASSPAGGDKLFF. In DNA, the CDR3 is TGTGCCAGCAGCCCTGCCGGCGGGGACAAACTGTTTTTT.

The rearrangement joins TRBV2 to TRBJ2-3, with TRBD1 matching over 7 bases. The V segment lost 6 bases and the J segment 0 bases; nucleotides outside the gene matches: 18. Germline assignment: CDR1 SNHLY and CDR2 FYNNEI. CDR3 length equals 19 residues. The CDR3 DNA reads TGTGCCAGCAGGGCCCCCTTTCTACAGGACAGGACTAGCACAGATACGCAGTATTTT. It codes for CASRAPFLQDRTSTDTQYF.

This clone has just one count. V and J are TRBV9 and TRBJ2-3, with D possibly TRBD2 on 6 matching bases. The CDR3 has 14 amino acids. Trimming took off 3 bases at V and 5 bases at J, with 13 bases between the two ends. The germline V gene encodes CDR1 SGDLS and CDR2 YYNGEE. This chain's CDR3 is CASSDGGAGDTQYF. In DNA form, the CDR3 reads TGTGCCAGCAGCGACGGAGGGGCGGGAGATACGCAGTATTTT.

This chain uses TRBV10-3 with TRBJ2-2; 9 bases agree with TRBD2. The germline V gene encodes CDR1 ENHRY and CDR2 SYGVKD. This CDR3 spans 18 amino acids. With V trimmed by 6 bases and J by 2 bases, 13 bases remained unmatched. The CDR3 coding sequence is TGTGCCATCAGCCCCAAGGGGAGCGGGGGGCCCAACACCGGGGAGCTGTTTTTT. This codes for CAISPKGSGGPNTGELFF.

V usage is TRBV4-2 and J usage is TRBJ2-5; 9 bases line up with TRBD2. J gave up 2 bases and V 1 base, and 5 bases lay outside the gene matches. The CDR3 sequence is 16 residues long. Germline V gene sequence: CDR1 LGHNA, CDR2 YNFKEQ. DNA for the CDR3: TGTGCCAGCAGCCAAGCCCTTAGCGGGGGACAAGAGACCCAGTACTTC. Translating gives CASSQALSGGQETQYF.

This clone showed up just once. The rearrangement links TRBV27 to TRBJ2-2; 7 nucleotides line up with TRBD2. The V segment lost 1 base and the J segment 4 bases; nucleotides outside the gene matches: 3. Germline CDR1 reads MNHEY; CDR2 reads SMNVEV (reference sequence). This CDR3 spans 15 amino acids. The CDR3 protein is CASSLWGGFTGELFF. CDR3 sequence (DNA): TGTGCCAGCAGTTTATGGGGAGGGTTCACCGGGGAGCTGTTTTTT.

The gene calls are TRBV5-1 and TRBJ1-5; TRBD1 agrees at 10 bases. The trim removed 4 bases at V and 5 bases at J, leaving 3 bases unmatched. In germline, CDR1 is SGHRS, CDR2 YFSETQ. CDR3 length: 14 residues. CDR3 region: CASSDGTGDQPQHF. Written as DNA, the CDR3 is TGCGCCAGCAGCGACGGGACAGGGGATCAGCCCCAGCATTTT.

A few counts support this clone. The chain is built from TRBV5-1 and TRBJ1-3; 9 bases fit TRBD1. V was clipped by 4 bases and J by 4 bases; unmatched bases: 9. This CDR3 is built from 16 residues. CDR1 and CDR2 from the germline V gene are SGHRS and YFSETQ. CDR3 coding DNA: TGCGCCAGCAGCAAAGAACAGGGGGCGCTCGGAAACACCATATATTTT. Amino acid sequence: CASSKEQGALGNTIYF. Complete variable domain (other parts from reference TRBV5-1 and TRBJ1-3): KAGVTQTPRYLIKTRGQQVTLSCSPISGHRSVSWYQQTPGQGLQFLFEYFSETQRNKGNFPGRFSGRQFSNSRSEMNVSTLELGDSALYLCASSKEQGALGNTIYFGEGSWLTVV.

The rearrangement links TRBV10-3 to TRBJ1-2; TRBD1 might be the D (5 bases). In germline, CDR1 is ENHRY, CDR2 SYGVKD. V gave up 8 bases and J gave up 4 bases, with 14 bases separating them. The CDR3 has 13 amino acids. DNA for the CDR3: TGTGCCATCTGGTCGGAGGGGAGCTATGGCTACACCTTC. Translated, it gives CAIWSEGSYGYTF.

This chain joins TRBV5-6 and TRBJ1-3, with D uncertain. This CDR3 comprises 15 residues. The V gene's germline CDR1 is SGHDT and CDR2 YYEEEE. The V gene lost 3 bases and the J gene lost 0 bases, with 10 bases spanning the gap. The CDR3 nucleotides read TGTGCCAGCAGCTGGAGGCAGCGCTCTGGAAACACCATATATTTT. Amino acid sequence: CASSWRQRSGNTIYF. Supplemented by reference TRBV5-6 and TRBJ1-3, the full variable domain reads DAGVTQSPTHLIKTRGQQVTLRCSPKSGHDTVSWYQQALGQGPQFIFQYYEEEERQRGNFPDRFSGHQFPNYSSELNVNALLLGDSALYLCASSWRQRSGNTIYFGEGSWLTVV.

This clone was observed once. The CDR3 region has the DNA TGTGCCAGCAGCGCAGGGGGACGCCAAGAGACCCAGTACTTC. As protein: CASSAGGRQETQYF. The genes are TRBV9 and TRBJ2-5; 7 bases are a match to TRBD1. V gave up 3 bases and J gave up 1 base; unmatched junction bases: 3. CDR1 and CDR2 from the germline V gene are SGDLS and YYNGEE. There are 14 residues in the CDR3. Based on the CDR3 plus reference TRBV9 and TRBJ2-5, the full variable domain is DSGVTQTPKHLITATGQRVTLRCSPRSGDLSVYWYQQSLDQGLQFLIQYYNGEERAKGNILERFSAQQFPDLHSELNLSSLELGDSALYFCASSAGGRQETQYFGPGTRLLVL.